The 23 T cell receptor beta chains listed next were all sequenced from one sample in a study of regulatory T cells in long-lasting Graves disease. To make TCR beta libraries, researchers used iRepertoire HTBI primers and Arm-PCR of CDR3 regions. MiXCR, run by TCRdb on the multiplex PCR reads, gives a single entry per CDR3 protein. This sample has 380,000 or so distinct CDR3 sequences, with 15% to 20% found just once. Noted time point: newly diagnosed GD, antithyroid drugs for less than 3 months. The TCR library used RNA extracted from PBMCs. These records were also assigned to another study, of T cells in Graves' hyperthyroidism and ophthalmopathy.

The source material was peripheral blood mononuclear cells (PBMCs), sampled at new diagnosis, from a patient treated with antithyroid drugs. Every receptor here comes from a woman aged 18-29 years with Graves disease.

This clonotype was counted only a few times. CDR3 sequence (DNA): TGTGCCAGCAGTCTCTGGGGCGGTCGGAGCTACAATGAGCAGTTCTTC. This gives the protein CASSLWGGRSYNEQFF. This sequence joins TRBV11-2 and TRBJ2-1; a possible D gene is TRBD1 (5 bases). Trimming cost V 6 bases and J 3 bases, with 18 bases left between them. Germline V CDR1 and CDR2: SGHAT, FQNNGV. The CDR3 loop spans 16 amino acids.

This clonotype has a count of ten or more. The V and J genes are TRBV7-2 and TRBJ1-1; the D gene is possibly TRBD1 (6 bases). The V end was cut by 1 base, the J end by 0 bases, with 9 bases between. Germline assignment: CDR1 SGHTA and CDR2 FQGNSA. CDR3 length: 15 amino acids. The CDR3 nucleotides read TGTGCCAGCAGCTTAGATACAGGGATGAACACTGAAGCTTTCTTT. Its translation: CASSLDTGMNTEAFF.

At least ten counts were recorded for this clonotype. V gene TRBV20-1 combines with J gene TRBJ1-2, with D maybe TRBD1 (5 bases). Germline lookup yields CDR1 DFQATT and CDR2 SNEGSKA (reference sequence). There are 13 residues in the CDR3. Trimming left V 6 bases short and J 3 bases short, with 14 bases between. The CDR3 here is CSAIELGDYGYTF. CDR3 DNA: TGCAGTGCGATAGAACTGGGGGACTATGGCTACACCTTC.

This clonotype was counted ten times or more. The rearrangement links TRBV30 to TRBJ2-2; a weak D match, TRBD1 (6 bases). CDR1 and CDR2 (germline): GTSNPN, SVGIG (reference sequence). There are 15 residues in the CDR3. V was pared by 4 bases and J by 5 bases, with 17 bases between. The CDR3 spells CAWKSGDKETGELFF. DNA of the CDR3: TGTGCCTGGAAAAGTGGGGACAAAGAAACCGGGGAGCTGTTTTTT.

This clonotype has just a few counts. The chain joins TRBV5-5 to TRBJ2-5; 7 positions agree with TRBD1. Germline lookup yields CDR1 SGHKS and CDR2 YYEKEE (reference sequence). This CDR3 region has 13 residues. Trimming at V came to 0 bases and at J to 7 bases, leaving 3 bases not matched to a gene. CDR3 sequence: CASSLEGGGTQYF. CDR3 nucleotides: TGTGCCAGCAGCTTGGAAGGGGGCGGGACCCAGTACTTC.

This clonotype was detected many times. The CDR3 DNA is TGTGCCAGCTCACCACTAGCGGGAGTTCGGCCTGGCACAGATACGCAGTATTTT. The encoded protein is CASSPLAGVRPGTDTQYF. The rearrangement uses TRBV18 and TRBJ2-3, with TRBD2 matching over 9 bases. Germline CDR1 and CDR2: KGHSH and LQKENI. This CDR3 is 18 amino acids long. V lost 1 base to trimming and J lost 1 base; unmatched junction nucleotides: 9.

The chain recombines TRBV2 with TRBJ1-2, with D perhaps TRBD1 (5 bases). In germline, CDR1 is SNHLY, CDR2 FYNNEI. The CDR3 runs 14 residues. Trimming took off 6 bases at V and 3 bases at J, with 14 bases between the two ends. CDR3 sequence (DNA): TGTGCCAGCAGCTTTCAGGGATCTGACTATGGCTACACCTTC. This translates into CASSFQGSDYGYTF.

V is TRBV24-1 and J is TRBJ1-5, with 12 positions matching TRBD1. Looked up from germline, CDR1 is KGHDR and CDR2 is SFDVKD. This CDR3 has 17 amino acids. V shed 3 bases, J shed 5 bases, and the junction held 7 bases outside the gene matches. The CDR3 DNA reads TGTGCCACCAGTGATGCACCGGGACAGGGGGCCGATCAGCCCCAGCATTTT. This translates into CATSDAPGQGADQPQHF.

The gene calls are TRBV30 and TRBJ1-4; D is ambiguous. In germline, CDR1 is GTSNPN, CDR2 SVGIG (reference sequence). V gave up 3 bases and J gave up 6 bases, with 8 bases separating them. This CDR3 region has 12 residues. CDR3: CAWSPGHEKLFF. The CDR3 nucleotides are TGTGCCTGGAGCCCGGGTCATGAAAAACTGTTTTTT.

This clonotype was detected ten times or more. J is TRBJ1-2 and V is TRBV4-1; no firm D call. V was cut by 1 base and J by 2 bases, with 11 bases left in between. In germline, CDR1 is MGHRA, CDR2 YSYEKL. The CDR3 contains 15 residues. The CDR3: CASSQAGGRNYGYTF. For the CDR3, the DNA is TGCGCCAGCAGCCAAGCGGGCGGCAGGAACTATGGCTACACCTTC.

About this clonotype itself: One base away lies a much larger clone, so this may be a sequencing read error. In nucleotides, the CDR3 is TGTGCCAGCAGCCAAGTAGGGTTCCAGGGGGCTGGATACGAGCAGTTCTTC. As protein: CASSQVGFQGAGYEQFF. This chain links TRBV4-2 with TRBJ2-1, with 8 bases matching TRBD1. The CDR3 covers 17 residues. Germline V gene lookup returns CDR1 LGHNA and CDR2 YNFKEQ. The trim removed 1 base at V and 10 bases at J, leaving 15 bases unmatched.

This clonotype was detected many times. The rearrangement uses TRBV30 and TRBJ1-1, with 7 bases matching TRBD1. From germline, CDR1 is GTSNPN and CDR2 SVGIG (reference sequence). The CDR3 contains 12 residues. The junction had 11 bases not matched to a gene; V was cut back by 5 bases and J by 11 bases. The CDR3 reads CAWWGQRKRAFF. The CDR3 DNA follows: TGTGCCTGGTGGGGACAGCGGAAGAGGGCTTTCTTT.

In its sample, this clonotype was seen many times. J is TRBJ1-2 and V is TRBV5-1; no definite D call. Per germline, CDR1 SGHRS and CDR2 YFSETQ. The CDR3 length is 13 residues. Trimming left V 4 bases short and J 5 bases short, with 12 bases between. The CDR3 DNA reads TGCGCCAGCAGCCTCTATATTGATTATGGCTACACCTTC. Protein: CASSLYIDYGYTF.

This clonotype was recorded at least ten times. The chain combines TRBV11-2 with TRBJ2-1, with 7 positions matching TRBD2. The V gene's germline CDR1 is SGHAT and CDR2 FQNNGV. The CDR3 has 15 residues. With 1 base clipped from V and 6 bases from J, the junction kept 6 bases outside the gene matches. The CDR3 protein is CASSLGAGPGNEQFF. The DNA of the CDR3 is TGTGCCAGCAGCTTAGGAGCGGGACCGGGCAATGAGCAGTTCTTC.

For this clonotype: The junction does not match germline at one end; this may be a read error. CDR3 in amino acids: CASSLKREPFF. CDR3 nucleotide sequence: TGTGCCAGCAGTCTAAAGCGGGAGCCGTTCTTC. The J gene is TRBJ2-1, the V gene TRBV6-1, with 8 bases that match TRBD2. This CDR3 contains 11 residues. CDR1 and CDR2 (germline): MNHNS, SASEGT.

This clonotype was observed at least ten times. This chain uses TRBV2 with TRBJ2-3, with D possibly TRBD1 on 7 matching bases. V was clipped by 5 bases and J by 0 bases, with 12 bases between them. CDR3 length: 15 amino acids. Germline CDR1 is SNHLY and CDR2 is FYNNEI. This CDR3 is CASSRRDRSTDTQYF. CDR3 nucleotide sequence: TGTGCCAGCAGTAGGCGGGACAGAAGCACAGATACGCAGTATTTT.

This clonotype was observed at least ten times. The V gene is TRBV7-3, the J gene TRBJ2-1; D gene unclear. The CDR3 is 14 residues long. CDR1 and CDR2 from the germline V gene are SGHTA and FQGTGA. Trimming removed 5 bases from V and 0 bases from J, with 8 bases in between. The CDR3 protein is CASSNSSSYNEQFF. The DNA for the CDR3 is TGTGCCAGCAGCAACAGCAGCTCCTACAATGAGCAGTTCTTC.

The rearrangement links TRBV5-1 to TRBJ2-2; 9 nucleotides agree with TRBD2. Trimming at V came to 7 bases and at J to 4 bases, leaving 8 bases not matched to a gene. This CDR3 region has 15 residues. Looked up from germline, CDR1 is SGHRS and CDR2 is YFSETQ. The CDR3 DNA reads as TGCGCCAGCTGGAGCGGGGGGACAATCACCGGGGAGCTGTTTTTT. Its translation: CASWSGGTITGELFF.

The rearrangement joins TRBV6-5 to TRBJ1-4; D ambiguous. Trimming took off 3 bases at V and 7 bases at J, with 9 bases between the two ends. CDR3 length equals 13 residues. CDR1 and CDR2 from the germline V gene are MNHEY and SVGAGI. In DNA, the CDR3 is TGTGCCAGCAGTTATCTCTTCGGTGAAAAACTGTTTTTT. It translates to CASSYLFGEKLFF.

The chain couples TRBV4-1 to TRBJ2-2; D call uncertain. Germline V gene data show CDR1 as MGHRA and CDR2 as YSYEKL. V lost 4 bases and J 6 bases, leaving 18 bases between the germline ends. The CDR3 sequence is 16 residues long. CDR3 in DNA: TGCGCCAGCAGCCTAGTGACACTACGGTCGGCCGGGGAGCTGTTTTTT. It translates to CASSLVTLRSAGELFF.

This clonotype was observed at least ten times. V is TRBV28 and J is TRBJ2-2, with a tentative D call TRBD2 (6 bases). The V gene's germline CDR1 is MDHEN and CDR2 SYDVKM. V was clipped by 3 bases and J by 3 bases, with 11 bases between them. The CDR3 extends over 15 amino acids. The CDR3: CASSFGGSDTGELFF. The DNA of the CDR3 is TGTGCCAGCAGTTTTGGGGGGAGCGACACCGGGGAGCTGTTTTTT.

In nucleotides, the CDR3 is TGCGCCAGCAGCCAAGAGGGAAGTCGGCAGACTCTCAAAGAGACCCAGTACTTC. Translating gives CASSQEGSRQTLKETQYF. The gene calls are TRBV4-1 and TRBJ2-5; D ambiguous. This CDR3 is 18 amino acids long. The germline V gene encodes CDR1 MGHRA and CDR2 YSYEKL. The V and J ends lost 0 bases and 3 bases respectively, with 20 bases between them.

This sequence joins TRBV9 and TRBJ2-3; D may be TRBD1 or TRBD2 (5 bases each). Looked up from germline, CDR1 is SGDLS and CDR2 is YYNGEE. V lost 1 base to trimming and J lost 4 bases, with 13 bases between them. This CDR3 is built from 15 residues. CDR3 DNA: TGTGCCAGCAGCGTACGGGGACCCGCGCCAGATACGCAGTATTTT. This codes for CASSVRGPAPDTQYF.